These T cell receptor beta chains were read from a single sample in a study of spatial heterogeneity in lung cancer. One entry per CDR3 protein, called by TCRdb with MiXCR from the 5' RACE reads. The sample records about 16,000 distinct CDR3 sequences, roughly 6.5% being singletons. Here the sequenced sample was PBMCs, taken at follow-up. The receptors come from a male donor with early-stage non-small cell lung cancer. CDR3s leave out the opening cysteine and the closing phenylalanine or tryptophan.

CDR3 length	V gene	J gene	CDR3 protein
10	TRBV20-1	TRBJ2-5	SARATGETQY
11	TRBV27	TRBJ2-5	ASSLQGQETQY
13	TRBV6-1	TRBJ2-3	ASSARGQGGDTQY
15	TRBV5-1	TRBJ2-7	ASSLGGGAGASYEQY
10	TRBV6-6	TRBJ2-2	ASSYGSGELF
13	TRBV12-3/TRBV12-4	TRBJ2-3	ASSSMLGASDTQY
13	TRBV7-9	TRBJ1-1	ASSSRGSMNTEAF
15	TRBV19	TRBJ1-5	ATRDRPNLGSNQPQH
12	TRBV20-1	TRBJ2-5	SASWRGEVETQY
13	TRBV10-3	TRBJ1-1	AISDQGAQNTEAF
13	TRBV27	TRBJ2-3	ASAPSGRNPDTQY
12	TRBV2	TRBJ2-2	ASSESTATGELF
13	TRBV20-1	TRBJ1-5	SARFGGSGNQPQH
14	TRBV11-2	TRBJ2-3	ASSLGLAGRTDTQY
12	TRBV28	TRBJ2-7	AASGTGNPYEQY
11	TRBV6-2/TRBV6-3	TRBJ1-5	ASSPFRVQPQH
13	TRBV18	TRBJ1-2	ASSPGTWTSVSYT
10	TRBV7-3	TRBJ2-3	ASGPSTDTQY
13	TRBV5-4	TRBJ2-7	ANSLMGGSPYEQY
13	TRBV5-8	TRBJ2-3	ASSGGTFSTDTQY
12	TRBV2	TRBJ2-1	ASSAHSGSNEQF
11	TRBV15	TRBJ2-7	ATSRAGTYEQY
11	TRBV5-1	TRBJ2-7	ASSLTSPYEQY
11	TRBV5-5	TRBJ1-1	ASSLALRSEAF
10	TRBV4-3	TRBJ2-3	ASSQGGDTQY
13	TRBV10-3	TRBJ2-7	AISEGSGGGYEQY
12	TRBV5-5	TRBJ1-2	ASSLVPTPYGYT
11	TRBV5-6	TRBJ2-2	ATRQGNTGELF
11	TRBV15	TRBJ2-2	ATSRDTGGELF
11	TRBV18	TRBJ2-2	ASSPTSAGELF
14	TRBV6-6	TRBJ2-1	ASSLLPGQPYNEQF
14	TRBV5-6	TRBJ2-7	ASSPGTSGNSYEQY
11	TRBV6-4	TRBJ1-1	ASRRTGNTEAF
14	TRBV6-2/TRBV6-3	TRBJ2-5	ARPTFRPGFQETQY
11	TRBV11-2	TRBJ1-6	ASSSTENSPLH
13	TRBV5-1	TRBJ2-1	ASSLVSDSYNEQF
9	TRBV6-2/TRBV6-3	TRBJ2-7	ASSEDYEQY
11	TRBV5-1	TRBJ2-7	ASSLGQGHEQY
10	TRBV5-5	TRBJ1-2	ASSGQPYGYT
13	TRBV18	TRBJ1-3	ASSPPNTAGNTIY
10	TRBV3-1	TRBJ2-7	ASSQGPREQY
13	TRBV3-1	TRBJ2-1	ASSLTTSGSGEQF
19	TRBV20-1	TRBJ2-1	SARDSSGTSGRRALYNEQF
11	TRBV4-1	TRBJ2-3	ASSQSRTDTQY
12	TRBV7-2	TRBJ2-7	ASSQREDGCEQY
10	TRBV6-2/TRBV6-3	TRBJ1-5	ASSSQNQPQH
13	TRBV10-2	TRBJ2-5	ASSEQASGQETQY
10	TRBV20-1	TRBJ2-7	SARDLAYEQY
15	TRBV11-3	TRBJ2-1	ASKGVLDRGALNEQF
14	TRBV10-3	TRBJ2-7	AISEVELSSSYEQY
13	TRBV12-3/TRBV12-4	TRBJ1-1	ASSLRGHPNTEAF
10	TRBV6-2/TRBV6-3	TRBJ1-2	ASSPGGYGYT
10	TRBV5-8	TRBJ2-7	ASSSLAGESD
14	TRBV11-2	TRBJ2-1	ASSLGGSGRRGEQF
13	TRBV6-6	TRBJ2-1	ASSYRQGAYNEQF
12	TRBV27	TRBJ1-1	ASKQRGYWTEAF
14	TRBV5-4	TRBJ2-2	ASSLVGARGTGELF